This T cell receptor beta chain stems from a study of CD8+CD57+ T cells in acquired aplastic anemia. Study at large: On average, sorted CD4+ and CD8+ cells gave 2.5 to 4 ug of DNA.

The sequenced patients had an expansion of CD8+CD57+ cells seen by flow cytometry. The study sampled blood from patients who had received no therapy. Profiling of TCR beta VDJ combinations and CDR3 sequences used genomic DNA as template. TCRdb re-called the reads through MiXCR, storing one row per CDR3 protein. This table has about 150,000 distinct CDR3 sequences, 45% to 55% appearing once. The receptor was derived from a human donor with aplastic anemia. Sequencing was carried out using sorted CD4+, CD8+, or CD8+CD57+ T cells (not recorded which) from PBMCs.

This CDR3 is CASTGQTYEQYF. Here the CDR3 DNA reads TGTGCCAGCACGGGACAAACCTACGAGCAGTACTTC. The chain couples TRBV28 to TRBJ2-7, with D perhaps matching TRBD1 (6 bases). V lost 7 bases and J 2 bases, leaving 9 bases between the germline ends. Germline assignment: CDR1 MDHEN and CDR2 SYDVKM. The CDR3 totals 12 residues.